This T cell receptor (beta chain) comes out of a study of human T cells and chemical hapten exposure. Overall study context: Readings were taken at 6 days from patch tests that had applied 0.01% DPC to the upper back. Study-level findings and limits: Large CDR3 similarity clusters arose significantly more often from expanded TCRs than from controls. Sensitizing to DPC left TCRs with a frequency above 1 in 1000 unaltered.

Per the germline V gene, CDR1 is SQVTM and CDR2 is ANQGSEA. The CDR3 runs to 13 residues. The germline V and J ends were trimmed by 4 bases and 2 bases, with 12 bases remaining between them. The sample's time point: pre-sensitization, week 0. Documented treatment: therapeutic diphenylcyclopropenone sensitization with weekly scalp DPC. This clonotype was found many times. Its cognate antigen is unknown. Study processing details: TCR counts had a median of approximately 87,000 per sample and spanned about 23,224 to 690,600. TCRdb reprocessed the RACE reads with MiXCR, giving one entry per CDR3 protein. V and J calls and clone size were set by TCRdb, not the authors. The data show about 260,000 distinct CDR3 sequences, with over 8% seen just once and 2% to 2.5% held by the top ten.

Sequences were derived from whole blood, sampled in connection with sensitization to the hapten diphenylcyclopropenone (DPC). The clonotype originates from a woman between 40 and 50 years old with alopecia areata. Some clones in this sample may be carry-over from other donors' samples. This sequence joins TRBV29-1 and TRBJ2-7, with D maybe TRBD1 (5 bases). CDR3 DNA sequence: TGCAGCGTTGTTAGGGGCAGTCCCTACGAGCAGTACTTC. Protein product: CSVVRGSPYEQYF.